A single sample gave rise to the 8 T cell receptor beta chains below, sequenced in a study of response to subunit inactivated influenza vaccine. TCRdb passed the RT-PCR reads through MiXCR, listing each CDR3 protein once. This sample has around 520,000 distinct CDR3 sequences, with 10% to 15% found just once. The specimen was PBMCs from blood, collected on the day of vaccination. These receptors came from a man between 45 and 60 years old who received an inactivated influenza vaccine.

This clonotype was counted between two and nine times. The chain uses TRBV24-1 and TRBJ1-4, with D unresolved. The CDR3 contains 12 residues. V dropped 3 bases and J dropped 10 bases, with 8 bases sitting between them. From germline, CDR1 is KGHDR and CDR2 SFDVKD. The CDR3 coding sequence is TGTGCCACCAGTGATCGCCGGGGAAAACTGTTTTTT. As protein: CATSDRRGKLFF.

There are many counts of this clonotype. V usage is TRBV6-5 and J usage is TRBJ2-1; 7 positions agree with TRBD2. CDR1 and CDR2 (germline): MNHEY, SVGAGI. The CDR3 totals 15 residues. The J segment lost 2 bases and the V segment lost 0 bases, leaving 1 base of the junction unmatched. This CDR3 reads CASSYSAGAYNEQFF. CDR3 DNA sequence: TGTGCCAGCAGTTACTCGGCGGGGGCCTACAATGAGCAGTTCTTC.

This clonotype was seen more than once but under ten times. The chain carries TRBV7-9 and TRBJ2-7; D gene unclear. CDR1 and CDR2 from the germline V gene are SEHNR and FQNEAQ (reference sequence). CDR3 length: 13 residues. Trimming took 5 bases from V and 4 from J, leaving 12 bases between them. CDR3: CASSPLRLYEQYF. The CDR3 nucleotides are TGTGCCAGCAGCCCCCTCCGCCTTTACGAGCAGTACTTC.

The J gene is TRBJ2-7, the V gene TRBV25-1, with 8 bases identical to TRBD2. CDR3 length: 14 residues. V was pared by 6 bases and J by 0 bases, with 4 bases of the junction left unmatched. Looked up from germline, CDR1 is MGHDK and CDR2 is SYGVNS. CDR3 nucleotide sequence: TGTGCCAGCAGGAGCGGGGGAAACTCCTACGAGCAGTACTTC. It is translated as CASRSGGNSYEQYF.

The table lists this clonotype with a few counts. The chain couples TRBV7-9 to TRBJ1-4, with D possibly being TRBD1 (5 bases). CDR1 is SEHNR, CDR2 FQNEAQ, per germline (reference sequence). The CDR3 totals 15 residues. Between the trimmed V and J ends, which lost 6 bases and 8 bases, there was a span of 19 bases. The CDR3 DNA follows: TGTGCCAGCAGGCCGACAGCCACTCCAGGAGAAAAACTGTTTTTT. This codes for CASRPTATPGEKLFF.

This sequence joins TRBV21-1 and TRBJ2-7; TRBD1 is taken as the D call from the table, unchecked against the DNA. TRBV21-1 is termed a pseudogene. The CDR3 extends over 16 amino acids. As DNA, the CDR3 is TGTGCCAGCAGCACACATCCCACTGGGGCAACCTACGAGCAGTACTTC. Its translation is CASSTHPTGATYEQYF.

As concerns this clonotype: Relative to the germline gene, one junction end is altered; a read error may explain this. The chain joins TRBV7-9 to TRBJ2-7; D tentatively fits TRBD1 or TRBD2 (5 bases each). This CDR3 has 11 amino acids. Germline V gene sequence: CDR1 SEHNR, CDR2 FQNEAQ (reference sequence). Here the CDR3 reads CASSFRDLLSF. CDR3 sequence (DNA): TGTGCCAGCAGCTTCCGGGACCTACTTTCCTTC.

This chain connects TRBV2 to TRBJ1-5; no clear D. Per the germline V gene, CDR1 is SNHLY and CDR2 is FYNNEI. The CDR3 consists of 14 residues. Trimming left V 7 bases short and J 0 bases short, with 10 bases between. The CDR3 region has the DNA TGTGCCAGCACAGACTCCTATAGCAATCAGCCCCAGCATTTT. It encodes CASTDSYSNQPQHF.